The 8 T cell receptor beta chains presented below share a single source sample, sequenced in a study of a mutant IDH1 vaccine in newly diagnosed glioma. For these receptors, no antigen is known. Time point noted: week 23, last vaccination. With topical imiquimod, each dose of the vaccine consisted of 300 ug of mutant IDH1 20-mer peptide. Assay: immunoSEQ multiplex PCR; the TCRdb copy retains only in-frame clones and omits some. The table records fewer than 45,000 clones, roughly 90% of them present only once. The sample consisted of PBMCs, taken from a glioma patient whose treatment included an IDH1 peptide vaccine. These receptors originate from a man aged 50-60 years with glioma.

This clone was picked up one time. The chain uses TRBV30 and TRBJ2-7; no reliable D call. The CDR3 spans 12 residues. CDR1 is GTSNPN and CDR2 is SVGIG in the germline V gene (reference sequence). V shed 0 bases and J shed 1 base, with 4 bases lying between them. CDR3 loop: CAWSVTSYEQYF. The DNA of the CDR3 is TGTGCCTGGAGTGTAACATCCTACGAGCAGTACTTC.

The genes are TRBV27 and TRBJ2-5, with 14 bases matching TRBD2. The CDR3 loop spans 16 amino acids. J lost 7 bases, V lost 5 bases, and 9 bases had no gene match. Germline assignment: CDR1 MNHEY and CDR2 SMNVEV (reference sequence). CDR3 coding DNA: TGTGCCAGCAGTCCCGGGACTAGCGGGAGCTTTGGGACCCAGTACTTC. Amino acid sequence: CASSPGTSGSFGTQYF.

The V gene is TRBV30, the J gene TRBJ2-3, with TRBD1 as a possible D gene (6 bases). The germline V and J ends were trimmed by 0 bases and 0 bases, with 22 bases remaining between them. Germline assignment: CDR1 GTSNPN and CDR2 SVGIG (reference sequence). This CDR3 region has 19 residues. The chain's CDR3 is CAWSVLLGTTITSTDTQYF. The CDR3 bases are TGTGCCTGGAGTGTACTCCTAGGGACAACGATAACTAGCACAGATACGCAGTATTTT.

The rearrangement links TRBV2 to TRBJ1-1; D gene unclear. V lost 7 bases and J lost 3, with 9 bases in between. This CDR3 has 12 residues. In germline, CDR1 is SNHLY, CDR2 FYNNEI. The CDR3 bases are TGTGCCAGCAATTGGATGTACACTGAAGCTTTCTTT. Amino acids: CASNWMYTEAFF.

The V and J genes are TRBV6-6 and TRBJ1-6; 8 positions match TRBD1. CDR3 length: 15 amino acids. CDR1 MNHNY and CDR2 SVGAGI come from the germline V gene (reference sequence). J lost 7 bases, V lost 8 bases, and 10 bases had no gene match. CDR3 loop: CASGQQGEGNSPLHF. CDR3 in DNA: TGTGCCAGCGGGCAACAGGGGGAAGGGAATTCACCCCTCCACTTT.

This clone has just one count. J is TRBJ2-3 and V is TRBV19, with 9 nucleotides matching TRBD2. CDR1 is LNHDA, CDR2 SQIVND, per germline (reference sequence). Trimming took 6 bases from V and 6 from J; bases not matched to a gene: 10. The CDR3 consists of 15 residues. The CDR3 region has the DNA TGTGCCAGTAGAGGCGGGAGGGCCAGTTGGGATACGCAGTATTTT. Its protein product is CASRGGRASWDTQYF.

V is TRBV14 and J is TRBJ2-3; 7 positions agree with TRBD1. CDR1 and CDR2 from the germline V gene are SGHDN and FVKESK. This CDR3 contains 16 residues. The junction had 6 bases not matched to a gene; V was cut back by 1 base and J by 2 bases. The CDR3, as DNA: TGTGCCAGCAGCCAAGCAGGGACAGCACTCACAGATACGCAGTATTTT. It translates to CASSQAGTALTDTQYF.

This clone was seen just once. The chain couples TRBV4-3 to TRBJ1-6; D not certain. V was trimmed by 2 bases and J by 3 bases, leaving 17 bases between them. CDR1 LGHNA and CDR2 YSLEER come from the germline V gene. This CDR3 has 18 residues. CDR3 region: CASSQHTDDGYYNSPLHF. As DNA, the CDR3 is TGCGCCAGCAGCCAACATACCGATGACGGGTACTATAATTCACCCCTCCACTTT.